This T cell receptor beta chain originates from a study of T cells expressing NK-cell markers. Study overall: It was sorted CD3+CD56+NKG2C+, CD3+CD56+NKG2C- and CD3+CD56-NKG2C+ T cells that supplied the TCR beta repertoires. Eight donors were sequenced, seven testing HCMV-seropositive and one testing seronegative.

On this clonotype itself: The antigen remains undetermined.

Germline loops: CDR1 SGHTA, CDR2 FQGNSA. CDR3 size: 15 residues. TCRdb derives one entry per CDR3 protein from the 5' RACE reads, leaving out DNA. This table holds approximately 22,000 distinct CDR3 sequences. The study, taken as a whole, reports: The CD3+CD56-NKG2C+ fraction of a handful of donors was also led by these clonotypes.

This receptor was obtained from a man aged 18 to 69 in good health. The sample consisted of blood T cells: a sorted CD56 or NKG2C T cell subset, CD4+ or CD8+ T cells, or bulk PBMC T cells (not recorded which). This chain joins TRBV7-2 and TRBJ2-7; without DNA, the TCRdb call of TRBD1 cannot be checked. The CDR3 sequence is CASTVRTGETYEQYF.